This T cell receptor (beta chain) was sequenced for a study of radiation and T cells in renal cell carcinoma. The CDR3 contains 13 residues. Germline V gene lookup returns CDR1 MNHEY and CDR2 SVGAGI. The V gene lost 2 bases and the J gene lost 4 bases, with 9 bases spanning the gap. Sample treatment: treatment-naive control, cytoreductive nephrectomy. Generated by immunoSEQ multiplex PCR, the TCRdb table keeps only in-frame clones and is missing some. Found here are about 15,000 clones, about three fifths of them singletons; the top ten hold 17%. This sequence joins TRBV6-5 and TRBJ2-7, with D maybe TRBD1 (6 bases). The TCR originated in a man aged 55 to 70 with renal cell carcinoma. Specimen: tumor tissue, collected from a patient whose treatment was nephrectomy without radiotherapy. The CDR3 protein is CASSYQQGYEQYF. The DNA of the CDR3 is TGTGCCAGCAGTTACCAACAGGGTTACGAGCAGTACTTC.